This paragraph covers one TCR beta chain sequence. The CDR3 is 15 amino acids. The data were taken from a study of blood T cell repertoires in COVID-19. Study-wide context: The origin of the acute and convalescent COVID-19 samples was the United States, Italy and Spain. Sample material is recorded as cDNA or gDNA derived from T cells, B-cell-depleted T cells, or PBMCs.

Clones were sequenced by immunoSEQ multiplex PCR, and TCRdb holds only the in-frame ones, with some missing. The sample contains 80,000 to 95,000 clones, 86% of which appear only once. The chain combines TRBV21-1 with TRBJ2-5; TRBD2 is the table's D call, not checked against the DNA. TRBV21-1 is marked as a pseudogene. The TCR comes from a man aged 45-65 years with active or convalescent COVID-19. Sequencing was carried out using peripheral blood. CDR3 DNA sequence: TGTGCCAGCAGCAAATGCGCTGGGGGGGGAGAGACCCAGTACTTC. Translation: CASSKCAGGGETQYF.